The 23 T cell receptor beta chains below were found in one sample sequenced in a study of cytomegalovirus exposure and HLA in healthy donors. Here immunoSEQ multiplex PCR was the method, and the copy in TCRdb shows in-frame clones only, minus some. The sample records 100,000 to 150,000 clones, 85% to 90% being singletons. Sequencing was done on a sample of PBMCs. The receptor set was obtained from a young woman in good health and CMV-seronegative.

V and J are TRBV6-6 and TRBJ2-3; TRBD2 matches at 12 bases. Trimming took 6 bases from V and 1 from J; bases not matched to a gene: 5. Germline CDR1 MNHNY, CDR2 SVGAGI (reference sequence). The CDR3 extends over 16 amino acids. CDR3 protein: CASSKTSGGGTDTQYF. The CDR3 bases are TGTGCCAGCAGCAAGACTAGCGGGGGAGGCACAGATACGCAGTATTTT.

The chain links TRBV2 to TRBJ2-1; 9 positions match TRBD2. This CDR3 comprises 17 residues. J lost 7 bases, V lost 3 bases, and 13 bases had no gene match. Looked up from germline, CDR1 is SNHLY and CDR2 is FYNNEI. CDR3 sequence: CASSDELAGTYDNEQFF. The CDR3 coding sequence is TGTGCCAGCAGTGATGAGCTAGCGGGAACCTATGATAATGAGCAGTTCTTC.

The chain carries TRBV7-8 and TRBJ2-2, with 9 bases matching TRBD1. The trim removed 5 bases at V and 5 bases at J, leaving 12 bases unmatched. This CDR3 has 17 amino acids. Germline V gene data show CDR1 as SGHVS and CDR2 as FQNEAQ. The CDR3 coding sequence is TGTGCCAGCAGCCCTAGACCCCGGACAGGGGTGACCGGGGAGCTGTTTTTT. It specifies CASSPRPRTGVTGELFF. The full variable domain, in which reference TRBV7-8 and TRBJ2-2 provide the parts outside the CDR3, is GAGVSQSPRYKVAKRGQDVALRCDPISGHVSLFWYQQALGQGPEFLTYFQNEAQLDKSGLPSDRFFAERPEGSVSTLKIQRTQQEDSAVYLCASSPRPRTGVTGELFFGEGSRLTVL.

The genes are TRBV6-5 and TRBJ2-5; 12 bases map to TRBD1. Unmatched junction bases numbered 3, after V lost 0 bases and J lost 4 bases. This CDR3 spans 16 amino acids. Germline CDR1 and CDR2: MNHEY and SVGAGI. DNA of the CDR3: TGTGCCAGCAGTTACTCTGGGACAGGGGGCTCAGAGACCCAGTACTTC. As protein: CASSYSGTGGSETQYF.

The chain combines TRBV6-1 with TRBJ2-3; TRBD2 matches 11 bases. The CDR3 sequence is 15 residues long. CDR1 and CDR2 from the germline V gene are MNHNS and SASEGT. Unmatched junction bases numbered 1, after V lost 3 bases and J lost 2 bases. The CDR3 here is CASSETSGVTDTQYF. CDR3 bases: TGTGCCAGCAGTGAGACTAGCGGGGTCACAGATACGCAGTATTTT.

The CDR3 is CASSQDLVARDEQYF. CDR3 nucleotide sequence: TGTGCCAGCAGCCAAGATTTAGTTGCCCGGGACGAGCAGTACTTC. The chain is built from TRBV4-2 and TRBJ2-7; D is undetermined. Germline V gene lookup returns CDR1 LGHNA and CDR2 YNFKEQ. V lost 0 bases and J lost 5, with 14 bases in between. The CDR3 is made up of 15 amino acids.

This sequence joins TRBV28 and TRBJ1-2; D gene uncertain. In germline, CDR1 is MDHEN, CDR2 SYDVKM. This CDR3 spans 13 amino acids. V was trimmed by 2 bases and J by 2 bases, leaving 6 bases between them. The CDR3 loop is CASSLIVNYGYTF. CDR3 DNA: TGTGCCAGCAGTTTAATAGTAAACTATGGCTACACCTTC.

The J gene is TRBJ2-1, the V gene TRBV7-6; TRBD1 agrees at 7 bases. Germline CDR1 is SGHVS and CDR2 is FNYEAQ. The CDR3 consists of 17 residues. The trim removed 5 bases at V and 0 bases at J, leaving 10 bases unmatched. The CDR3 coding sequence is TGTGCCAGCAGCGCTCCGGGACGGACAGGCTCCTACAATGAGCAGTTCTTC. This sequence encodes CASSAPGRTGSYNEQFF.

The chain couples TRBV28 to TRBJ2-1; D is uncertain. The CDR3 contains 12 residues. Germline CDR1 is MDHEN and CDR2 is SYDVKM. V lost 5 bases to trimming and J lost 12 bases, with 14 bases between them. The CDR3 is CASSPYTRWQFF. The CDR3 DNA reads as TGTGCCAGCAGTCCCTATACGAGGTGGCAGTTCTTC.

This clone was counted between two and nine times. The chain has TRBV6-5 and TRBJ1-5; D ambiguous. Germline values: CDR1 MNHEY, CDR2 SVGAGI. Between the trimmed V and J ends, which lost 6 bases and 4 bases, there was a span of 16 bases. This CDR3 is 15 amino acids long. The CDR3 sequence is CASSRAPAGNQPQHF. The CDR3 DNA follows: TGTGCCAGCAGCCGGGCTCCGGCGGGGAATCAGCCCCAGCATTTT.

This sequence joins TRBV5-6 and TRBJ1-6; a possible D gene is TRBD1 (6 bases). V lost 4 bases to trimming and J lost 4 bases, with 15 bases between them. This CDR3 has 16 residues. Germline assignment: CDR1 SGHDT and CDR2 YYEEEE. The CDR3 loop is CASSSGGLKYNSPLHF. CDR3 DNA: TGTGCCAGCAGCAGCGGGGGCCTCAAGTATAATTCACCCCTCCACTTT.

This clone has more than one count but fewer than ten. One end of the junction is discordant with germline, which a read error may explain. This chain joins TRBV25-1 and TRBJ1-6; 9 nucleotides match TRBD1. The CDR3 runs 14 residues. Per germline, CDR1 MGHDK and CDR2 SYGVNS. The CDR3: CASSGQGGNSALHF. The DNA of the CDR3 is TGTGCCAGCAGTGGACAGGGGGGCAATTCAGCCCTCCACTTT.

This clone was recorded once. CDR3 amino acids: CASSSRQGTDTQYF. The CDR3 region has the DNA TGCGCCAGCAGCTCTCGACAGGGAACAGATACGCAGTATTTT. The chain carries TRBV4-1 and TRBJ2-3, with 7 bases identical to TRBD1. V dropped 5 bases and J dropped 3; count of bases not matched to a gene: 5. Germline CDR1 reads MGHRA; CDR2 reads YSYEKL. The CDR3 totals 14 residues.

This clone appeared a single time. The DNA for the CDR3 is TGCGCCAGCAGCCCAGGAACGGCGGGTCCCGCACAAGAGACCCAGTACTTC. The encoded protein is CASSPGTAGPAQETQYF. This chain uses TRBV5-1 with TRBJ2-5; D may be TRBD2 (5 bases). This CDR3 contains 17 residues. Germline V gives CDR1 SGHRS, CDR2 YFSETQ. V was clipped by 4 bases and J by 2 bases, with 21 bases between them.

In this sample, this clone turned up a few times. The chain joins TRBV4-1 to TRBJ2-7; possibly TRBD1 for D (7 bases). This CDR3 has 13 residues. Trimming left V 4 bases short and J 4 bases short, with 11 bases between. Germline V gives CDR1 MGHRA, CDR2 YSYEKL. DNA for the CDR3: TGCGCCAGCAGCCGCGGGACAGCTTACGAGCAGTACTTC. Encoded protein: CASSRGTAYEQYF.

The chain has TRBV6-1 and TRBJ2-7, with 7 nucleotides matching TRBD1. The CDR3 is 13 amino acids. The germline gives CDR1 MNHNS, CDR2 SASEGT. With V trimmed by 3 bases and J by 6 bases, 5 bases remained unmatched. CDR3 region: CASSDEGAGEQYF. The CDR3 DNA sequence: TGTGCCAGCAGTGACGAGGGGGCGGGCGAGCAGTACTTC.

This chain uses TRBV4-3 with TRBJ1-2; D is unresolved. Trimming pared 0 bases from V and 4 bases from J, leaving 9 bases between. Germline assignment: CDR1 LGHNA and CDR2 YSLEER. This CDR3 has 14 residues. The CDR3 DNA reads as TGCGCCAGCAGCCAAGATGGTTGGGCCTATGGCTACACCTTC. Its protein is CASSQDGWAYGYTF.

This clone was found once. The J gene is TRBJ1-5, the V gene TRBV5-8; 8 nucleotides line up with TRBD1. The germline V gene encodes CDR1 SGHTS and CDR2 YDEGEE. This CDR3 spans 16 amino acids. V shed 4 bases, J shed 4 bases, and the junction held 10 bases outside the gene matches. In DNA, the CDR3 is TGTGCCAGCAGCCCTGGACAGGGAGTATGGAATCAGCCCCAGCATTTT. It specifies CASSPGQGVWNQPQHF.

V gene TRBV19 combines with J gene TRBJ2-2; 8 positions match TRBD2. Germline trimming cut 8 bases from V and 0 bases from J; bases unmatched to any gene: 11. Per germline, CDR1 LNHDA and CDR2 SQIVND (reference sequence). The CDR3 extends over 17 amino acids. CDR3 region: CASGPQIGGANTGELFF. The CDR3 DNA follows: TGTGCCAGTGGTCCTCAAATCGGGGGGGCGAACACCGGGGAGCTGTTTTTT.

The J gene is TRBJ1-5, the V gene TRBV7-2; D call uncertain. Trimming removed 5 bases at V and 3 bases at J, with 17 bases between. CDR1 and CDR2 from the germline V gene are SGHTA and FQGNSA. The CDR3 sequence is 16 residues long. The CDR3 DNA reads TGTGCCAGCAGCCCCGAGTTGTCGTCCTACAATCAGCCCCAGCATTTT. Translation gives CASSPELSSYNQPQHF.

The genes are TRBV30 and TRBJ2-7, with 7 bases lining up with TRBD1. Germline CDR1 is GTSNPN and CDR2 is SVGIG (reference sequence). After removal of 1 base from V and 2 bases from J, the junction contained 8 bases not matched to a gene. The CDR3 contains 15 residues. CDR3 region: CAWSGGATGTYEQYF. DNA of the CDR3: TGTGCCTGGAGTGGGGGAGCGACAGGGACCTACGAGCAGTACTTC.

This chain links TRBV30 with TRBJ2-7; 8 nucleotides line up with TRBD1. The CDR3 is made up of 14 amino acids. V was clipped by 8 bases and J by 6 bases; unmatched bases: 15. The germline V gene has CDR1 GTSNPN and CDR2 SVGIG (reference sequence). CDR3 sequence (DNA): TGTGCCGGACAAGCGACAGGGGTGGGACTCGAGCAGTACTTC. It specifies CAGQATGVGLEQYF. The whole variable domain, filled in from reference TRBV30 and TRBJ2-7, reads SQTIHQWPATLVQPVGSPLSLECTVEGTSNPNLYWYRQAAGRGLQLLFYSVGIGQISSEVPQNLSASRPQDRQFILSSKKLLLSDSGFYLCAGQATGVGLEQYFGPGTRLTVT.

V gene TRBV27 combines with J gene TRBJ1-6; D is unresolved. Germline lookup yields CDR1 MNHEY and CDR2 SMNVEV (reference sequence). The CDR3 covers 15 residues. V lost 3 bases, J lost 0 bases, and 6 bases lay in between. CDR3 region: CASSLPSSYNSPLHF. The CDR3 region has the DNA TGTGCCAGCAGTTTGCCGAGCTCCTATAATTCACCCCTCCACTTT.